A selection of T cell receptor beta chains follows, all from one sample in a study of blood T cells in healthy people across ages. TCRdb fed the 5' RACE reads into MiXCR, producing one record per CDR3 protein. The sample lists hundreds of thousands of distinct CDR3 sequences, about 62% occurring once. Sequencing was carried out using blood. These receptors came from a man younger than 40 in good health. The CDR3 runs from the conserved cysteine through the conserved F or W. The D gene is left open where the match is weak. Size is stated for part of the rows, as once, few or many counts, or as a class when the clone is expanded.

cdr3_length | clone_size | j_call | d_call | v_call | cdr3_aa | cdr3_nt
15 | - | TRBJ2-1 | TRBD2 | TRBV5-1 | CASSSTSGRSYEQFF | TGCGCCAGCAGCTCCACTAGCGGGAGAAGCTATGAGCAGTTCTTC
15 | many | TRBJ2-7 | TRBD1 | TRBV20-1 | CSARGQRTPGSEQYF | TGCAGTGCTAGGGGACAGCGCACACCGGGATCCGAGCAGTACTTC
19 | - | TRBJ2-7 | TRBD2 | TRBV20-1 | CSARGPGRSRRTSVAEQYF | TGCAGTGCTAGAGGTCCCGGGCGGTCCCGTAGGACTAGTGTCGCCGAGCAGTACTTC
14 | - | TRBJ2-1 | - | TRBV20-1 | CSARDPFGTGEQFF | TGCAGTGCTAGAGACCCCTTTGGCACTGGTGAGCAGTTCTTC
14 | - | TRBJ2-7 | TRBD1 | TRBV29-1 | CSVHPGQGAYEQYF | TGCAGCGTCCACCCGGGACAGGGCGCCTACGAGCAGTACTTC
12 | - | TRBJ1-2 | - | TRBV28 | CATSEDAHGYTF | TGTGCCACCAGTGAGGACGCGCATGGCTACACCTTC
14 | few | TRBJ2-7 | TRBD1 | TRBV28 | CASRGDRGHYEQYF | TGTGCCAGCAGGGGGGACAGGGGGCACTACGAGCAGTACTTC
13 | - | TRBJ2-4 | - | TRBV4-2 | CASSQGIADIQYF | TGTGCCAGCAGCCAAGGGATCGCAGACATTCAGTACTTC
14 | - | TRBJ1-1 | - | TRBV6-1 | CASQLNRMNTEAFF | TGTGCCAGCCAACTCAACAGAATGAACACTGAAGCTTTCTTT
13 | - | TRBJ1-6 | - | TRBV27 | CASSLDKVAPLHF | TGTGCCAGCAGTTTAGATAAGGTAGCGCCCCTCCACTTT
16 | - | TRBJ2-7 | TRBD2 | TRBV20-1 | CSASNGPGLAGREQYF | TGCAGTGCTAGCAACGGTCCGGGACTAGCGGGACGCGAGCAGTACTTC
14 | - | TRBJ1-5 | - | TRBV6-6 | CASGDHRDDQPQHF | TGTGCCAGCGGGGACCACAGGGATGATCAGCCCCAGCATTTT
14 | few | TRBJ1-6 | - | TRBV18 | CASSPRERNSPLHF | TGTGCCAGCTCACCCCGGGAGAGGAATTCACCCCTCCACTTT
14 | few | TRBJ1-2 | - | TRBV12-3/TRBV12-4 | CASDTRDQLHGYTF | TGTGCCAGCGATACACGCGACCAGCTTCATGGCTACACCTTC
17 | - | TRBJ1-2 | TRBD1 | TRBV3-1 | CASSQVRQAGQIYGYTF | TGTGCCAGCAGCCAAGTACGCCAGGCGGGACAGATCTATGGCTACACCTTC
14 | few | TRBJ2-1 | - | TRBV4-2 | CASSQDVRTRAQFF | TGTGCCAGCAGCCAAGATGTCAGGACTCGAGCTCAGTTCTTC
15 | once | TRBJ2-7 | - | TRBV7-2 | CASSLAGNLVYEQYF | TGTGCCAGCAGCTTAGCTGGGAATTTAGTCTACGAGCAGTACTTC
12 | - | TRBJ1-1 | - | TRBV29-1 | CSVRVVNTEAFF | TGCAGCGTACGGGTCGTGAACACTGAAGCTTTCTTT
15 | - | TRBJ2-1 | - | TRBV4-2 | CASSPSLSRVGEQFF | TGTGCCAGCAGCCCAAGCCTGTCTCGAGTAGGTGAGCAGTTCTTC
11 | - | TRBJ2-7 | - | TRBV2 | CASLALYEQYF | TGTGCCAGCCTTGCACTTTACGAGCAGTACTTC
15 | - | TRBJ2-7 | - | TRBV9 | CASSVGGVTLREQYF | TGTGCCAGCAGCGTAGGTGGGGTCACTTTACGGGAGCAGTACTTC
19 | - | TRBJ2-7 | TRBD2 | TRBV7-2 | CASSLVGGGPKGSYNELYF | TGTGCCAGCAGCTTAGTGGGGGGGGGTCCCAAGGGCTCCTACAATGAGCTGTACTTC
12 | few | TRBJ2-6 | - | TRBV6-1 | CASRTGANVLTF | TGTGCCAGCAGGACCGGGGCCAACGTCCTGACTTTC
13 | few | TRBJ1-5 | - | TRBV27 | CASSPTEAGPQHF | TGTGCCAGCAGTCCAACAGAGGCTGGGCCCCAGCATTTT
15 | once | TRBJ2-3 | TRBD2 | TRBV20-1 | CSAPRLAEYTDTQYF | TGCAGTGCTCCCCGACTAGCGGAGTACACAGATACGCAGTATTTT
13 | - | TRBJ2-1 | - | TRBV27 | CASSFSQEGEQFF | TGTGCCAGCAGTTTTTCACAGGAAGGTGAGCAGTTCTTC
14 | - | TRBJ1-1 | - | TRBV20-1 | CSARPIQWNTEAFF | TGCAGTGCTAGACCTATACAGTGGAACACTGAAGCTTTCTTT
11 | - | TRBJ2-5 | - | TRBV29-1 | CSVCEGETQYF | TGCAGCGTTTGCGAGGGGGAGACCCAGTACTTC
14 | - | TRBJ2-3 | TRBD1 | TRBV2 | CASRIRGMTDTQYF | TGTGCCAGCAGAATCAGGGGGATGACAGATACGCAGTATTTT
17 | - | TRBJ2-3 | TRBD2 | TRBV10-3 | CAIRGVGSGARADTQYF | TGTGCCATCAGGGGTGTTGGTAGCGGGGCGAGGGCGGATACGCAGTATTTT
15 | few | TRBJ2-1 | TRBD2 | TRBV12-3/TRBV12-4 | CASIKAGGTYNEQFF | TGTGCCAGCATCAAAGCGGGGGGGACCTACAATGAGCAGTTCTTC
16 | - | TRBJ2-2 | - | TRBV9 | CASSVARSGRTGELFF | TGTGCCAGCAGCGTAGCGCGGTCAGGGCGGACCGGGGAGCTGTTTTTT
11 | few | TRBJ2-7 | - | TRBV2 | CASSDWNEQYF | TGTGCCAGCAGTGATTGGAACGAGCAGTACTTC
14 | few | TRBJ2-5 | TRBD1 | TRBV10-3 | CATNRDRGRETQYF | TGTGCCACGAACCGGGACAGGGGGAGGGAGACCCAGTACTTC
13 | - | TRBJ2-7 | TRBD1 | TRBV10-3 | CAISGDRGYEQYF | TGTGCCATCAGTGGGGACAGGGGCTACGAGCAGTACTTC
15 | - | TRBJ2-4 | - | TRBV18 | CASSPPGTGPNIQYF | TGTGCCAGCTCACCACCGGGGACGGGCCCAAACATTCAGTACTTC
11 | - | TRBJ2-1 | TRBD1 | TRBV28 | CASTLGQGQFF | TGTGCCAGCACCCTCGGACAGGGACAGTTCTTC
17 | - | TRBJ2-3 | - | TRBV7-9 | CASAPSTPSSGTDTQYF | TGTGCCAGCGCTCCCTCCACGCCATCGTCAGGCACAGATACGCAGTATTTT
13 | - | TRBJ1-2 | TRBD1 | TRBV12-3/TRBV12-4 | CASTVGQVYGYTF | TGTGCCAGCACCGTAGGACAGGTCTATGGCTACACCTTC
13 | few | TRBJ2-7 | - | TRBV4-2 | CASSMGTVYEQYF | TGTGCCAGCAGCATGGGGACTGTTTACGAGCAGTACTTC
15 | - | TRBJ1-1 | - | TRBV6-5 | CASSYGGGMNTEAFF | TGTGCCAGCAGTTATGGCGGGGGCATGAACACTGAAGCTTTCTTT
16 | - | TRBJ2-7 | TRBD1 | TRBV28 | CASSQTGAFLPYEQYF | TGTGCCAGCAGTCAAACAGGGGCTTTTCTACCATACGAGCAGTACTTC
17 | - | TRBJ2-1 | TRBD2 | TRBV27 | CASRDGLAGGTYNEQFF | TGTGCCAGCAGGGACGGACTAGCGGGAGGGACCTACAATGAGCAGTTCTTC
14 | - | TRBJ1-2 | - | TRBV13 | CASSSATATYGYTF | TGTGCCAGCAGCTCGGCTACAGCCACCTATGGCTACACCTTC
15 | - | TRBJ1-6 | - | TRBV6-5 | CASSFTPGEGSPLHF | TGTGCCAGCAGTTTTACGCCAGGGGAGGGTTCACCCCTCCACTTT
18 | few | TRBJ2-5 | TRBD2 | TRBV18 | CASSPRGLAGGHEETQYF | TGTGCCAGCTCACCAAGAGGACTAGCGGGGGGCCACGAAGAGACCCAGTACTTC
13 | - | TRBJ1-2 | - | TRBV5-1 | CASSWGVDYGYTF | TGCGCCAGCAGCTGGGGTGTAGACTATGGCTACACCTTC
17 | - | TRBJ1-4 | - | TRBV24-1 | CATSDPTDGATNEKLFF | TGTGCCACCAGTGACCCAACGGACGGAGCAACTAATGAAAAACTGTTTTTT
14 | - | TRBJ2-5 | - | TRBV12-3/TRBV12-4 | CASTIGLLQETQYF | TGTGCCAGCACGATAGGACTCCTGCAAGAGACCCAGTACTTC
14 | - | TRBJ2-1 | - | TRBV13 | CASSPKRAVNEQFF | TGTGCCAGCAGTCCAAAGAGAGCGGTCAATGAGCAGTTCTTC
17 | once | TRBJ2-2 | - | TRBV11-1 | CASSYASTRLNTGELFF | TGTGCCAGCAGCTACGCCTCCACGCGCCTTAACACCGGGGAGCTGTTTTTT
14 | - | TRBJ2-7 | TRBD2 | TRBV20-1 | CSASGLLASYEQYF | TGCAGTGCTAGTGGACTACTAGCGTCCTACGAGCAGTACTTC
16 | - | TRBJ1-5 | - | TRBV21-1 | CASGRTGDSGNQPQHF | TGTGCCAGCGGTAGGACAGGGGATTCGGGCAATCAGCCCCAGCATTTT